Each of the 20 T cell receptor beta chains below was sequenced from the same sample in a study of blood T cell repertoires in COVID-19. Clones were read by immunoSEQ multiplex PCR, and TCRdb kept only the in-frame ones, dropping some. In the table there are some 73,000 clones, about nine tenths of which are singletons. The sequencing input was peripheral blood. These receptors originate from a human donor in a cohort sampled during active COVID-19.

The J gene is TRBJ1-1, the V gene TRBV6-5; no reliable D call. The CDR3 contains 10 residues. Trimming took 6 bases from V and 8 from J, leaving 7 bases between them. Germline assignment: CDR1 MNHEY and CDR2 SVGAGI. In DNA form, the CDR3 reads TGTGCCAGCAGGGTGGCCGAAGCTTTCTTT. Its protein product is CASRVAEAFF.

J is TRBJ2-2 and V is TRBV14; D perhaps matches TRBD1 (5 bases). Trimming cost V 1 base and J 3 bases, with 9 bases left between them. The CDR3 runs to 15 residues. Germline lookup yields CDR1 SGHDN and CDR2 FVKESK. The CDR3 loop is CASSQGRADTGELFF. In DNA, the CDR3 is TGTGCCAGCAGCCAAGGCAGGGCGGACACCGGGGAGCTGTTTTTT.

The chain links TRBV27 to TRBJ1-1; 7 bases are a match to TRBD1. Per germline, CDR1 MNHEY and CDR2 SMNVEV (reference sequence). This CDR3 is 15 amino acids long. The junction had 14 bases not matched to a gene; V was cut back by 6 bases and J by 7 bases. DNA for the CDR3: TGTGCCAGCAGGGCGGACAGGTCCGTCGGGGGTGAAGCTTTCTTT. Translated, it gives CASRADRSVGGEAFF.

The chain has TRBV7-9 and TRBJ2-7; 8 bases are shared with TRBD2. Trimming at V came to 1 base and at J to 0 bases, leaving 2 bases not matched to a gene. The CDR3 sequence is 15 residues long. Germline CDR1 is SEHNR and CDR2 is FQNEAQ (reference sequence). The CDR3 reads CASSLGSGGSYEQYF. As DNA, the CDR3 is TGTGCCAGCAGCTTAGGAAGCGGGGGCTCCTACGAGCAGTACTTC.

This clone has just one count. The chain couples TRBV5-6 to TRBJ2-1; 9 nucleotides agree with TRBD2. CDR1 and CDR2 from the germline V gene are SGHDT and YYEEEE. The V segment lost 4 bases and the J segment 7 bases; nucleotides outside the gene matches: 3. This CDR3 is 13 amino acids long. CDR3 region: CASSNSGRNEQFF. The CDR3 bases are TGTGCCAGCAGCAATAGCGGGAGAAATGAGCAGTTCTTC.

The chain couples TRBV6-2 or TRBV6-3 to TRBJ2-5; 10 bases map to TRBD2. Germline trimming cut 2 bases from V and 2 bases from J; bases unmatched to any gene: 14. The germline CDR1 and CDR2 sequences are MNHEY and SVGEGT. The CDR3 contains 19 residues. The CDR3 protein is CASSYTDVISGGRQETQYF. As DNA, the CDR3 is TGTGCCAGCAGTTACACTGATGTGATTAGCGGGGGGCGGCAAGAGACCCAGTACTTC.

The chain carries TRBV11-2 and TRBJ1-1; D possibly corresponds to TRBD1 (6 bases). CDR1 is SGHAT and CDR2 is FQNNGV in the germline V gene. V was clipped by 6 bases and J by 1 base, with 18 bases between them. This CDR3 has 16 residues. The CDR3 DNA reads TGTGCCAGCAGGCCCCTACGGGGGGGGCGGAACACTGAAGCTTTCTTT. It yields the protein CASRPLRGGRNTEAFF.

This clone was picked up one time. J is TRBJ1-2 and V is TRBV5-6, with 8 positions matching TRBD1. This CDR3 comprises 16 residues. CDR1 and CDR2 (germline): SGHDT, YYEEEE. Losses at the gene ends were 3 bases for V and 4 bases for J; bases not matched to a gene: 11. The CDR3 DNA reads as TGTGCCAGCAGCTCCGCGGGACAGGAAAAAGTCTATGGCTACACCTTC. Amino acid sequence: CASSSAGQEKVYGYTF.

The chain uses TRBV27 and TRBJ2-7, with 7 nucleotides matching TRBD1. This CDR3 is 17 amino acids long. The V gene end was trimmed by 6 bases and the J gene end by 0 bases; junction bases not matched to a gene: 14. CDR1 and CDR2 (germline): MNHEY, SMNVEV (reference sequence). The CDR3, as DNA: TGTGCCAGCAGCCCCCCCCCGTGGGACAGCAACTCCTACGAGCAGTACTTC. Protein: CASSPPPWDSNSYEQYF.

The chain links TRBV7-2 to TRBJ1-2; perhaps TRBD1 as D (5 bases). The CDR3 runs to 12 residues. The germline CDR1 and CDR2 sequences are SGHTA and FQGNSA. Trimming removed 1 base from V and 13 bases from J, with 13 bases in between. The CDR3 here is CASSLGGLGSTF. The CDR3 DNA reads TGTGCCAGCAGCTTAGGGGGCCTAGGATCCACCTTC.

In this sample, this clone turned up a few times. The J gene is TRBJ1-1, the V gene TRBV10-1, with no clear D. Per germline, CDR1 WNHNN and CDR2 SYGVQD (reference sequence). The V end lost 3 bases, the J end lost 5 bases, and 10 bases lay between the germline ends. The CDR3 is 13 residues long. CDR3 protein: CASSDTTQTEAFF. CDR3 nucleotide sequence: TGCGCCAGCAGTGACACAACCCAGACTGAAGCTTTCTTT.

The chain joins TRBV19 to TRBJ1-2; TRBD1 is a possible D gene (5 bases). Trimming shortened V by 6 bases and J by 6 bases, and 17 bases separated the two germline ends. The germline gives CDR1 LNHDA, CDR2 SQIVND (reference sequence). The CDR3 runs to 14 residues. The CDR3 spells CASSLQWGDHGYTF. CDR3 nucleotides: TGTGCCAGTAGCCTGCAATGGGGGGATCATGGCTACACCTTC.

This sequence joins TRBV10-2 and TRBJ2-3; TRBD2 matches at 9 bases. This CDR3 has 19 amino acids. V lost 7 bases, J lost 2 bases, and 19 bases stayed unmatched. Per the germline V gene, CDR1 is WSHSY and CDR2 is SAAADI. The CDR3, as DNA: TGCGCCAGCAAGCGGGGGGCCGGGGGGACCGGGGTCTTCACAGATACGCAGTATTTT. Translated: CASKRGAGGTGVFTDTQYF.

The chain employs TRBV7-6 and TRBJ2-1, with 12 bases identical to TRBD2. The germline gives CDR1 SGHVS, CDR2 FNYEAQ. The length of the CDR3 is 20 residues. V trimming: 5 bases; J trimming: 1 base; junction bases outside the gene matches: 15. The CDR3 DNA sequence: TGTGCCAGCAGCACGCCCACTAGCGGGGGGTCCCGTCGTTCCTACAATGAGCAGTTCTTC. Translated: CASSTPTSGGSRRSYNEQFF.

This chain links TRBV7-6 with TRBJ2-3; 7 bases fit TRBD1. Germline V gene sequence: CDR1 SGHVS, CDR2 FNYEAQ. The CDR3 length is 16 residues. The ends lost 5 bases at V and 0 bases at J; junction bases unmatched: 8. The CDR3 DNA reads as TGTGCCAGCAGCACCGGACAGGTGGGGAGCACAGATACGCAGTATTTT. Residues: CASSTGQVGSTDTQYF.

This clone occurred a few times. This CDR3 is CASSGGNGDNSPLHF. CDR3 DNA sequence: TGTGCCAGCAGCGGAGGGAATGGAGATAATTCACCCCTCCACTTT. This chain connects TRBV6-6 to TRBJ1-6; D uncertain. Between the trimmed V and J ends, which lost 6 bases and 5 bases, there was a span of 14 bases. Germline V gene sequence: CDR1 MNHNY, CDR2 SVGAGI (reference sequence). The CDR3 contains 15 residues.

The J gene is TRBJ1-5, the V gene TRBV7-9, with D perhaps TRBD1 (5 bases). This CDR3 comprises 14 residues. Germline V lookup: CDR1 SEHNR, CDR2 FQNEAQ (reference sequence). Between the trimmed V and J ends, which lost 3 bases and 2 bases, there was a span of 8 bases. The CDR3 region is CASSLDTGNQPQHF. CDR3 sequence (DNA): TGTGCCAGCAGCTTGGACACGGGCAATCAGCCCCAGCATTTT.

This sequence joins TRBV3-1 (or the pseudogene TRBV3-2) and TRBJ1-5; the D gene is possibly TRBD1 (5 bases). Trimming took off 0 bases at V and 10 bases at J, with 13 bases between the two ends. The CDR3 covers 14 residues. Germline V lookup: CDR1 LGHDT, CDR2 YNNKEL (reference sequence). The CDR3 DNA reads as TGTGCCAGCAGCCAAGATGGGGCCGGGGGACCCCAGCATTTT. Its protein is CASSQDGAGGPQHF.

This chain links TRBV10-1 with TRBJ1-3, with unresolved D. Germline assignment: CDR1 WNHNN and CDR2 SYGVQD (reference sequence). This CDR3 contains 12 residues. V was shortened by 6 bases and J by 6 bases, with 9 bases between the two germline ends. Here the CDR3 DNA reads TGCGCCAGCAGAGGACTGGAAAACACCATATATTTT. Residues: CASRGLENTIYF.

The chain has TRBV19 and TRBJ2-5, with 7 bases matching TRBD1. Germline V gives CDR1 LNHDA, CDR2 SQIVND (reference sequence). This CDR3 contains 14 residues. The junction had 5 bases not matched to a gene; V was cut back by 4 bases and J by 3 bases. DNA for the CDR3: TGTGCCAGTAGTAGAGACAGGGCTGAAGAGACCCAGTACTTC. Its protein product is CASSRDRAEETQYF.